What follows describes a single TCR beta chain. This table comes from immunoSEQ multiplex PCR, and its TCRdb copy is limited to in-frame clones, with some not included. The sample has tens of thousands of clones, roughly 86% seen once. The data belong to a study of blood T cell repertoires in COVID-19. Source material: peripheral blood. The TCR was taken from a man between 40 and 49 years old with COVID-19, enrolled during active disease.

The CDR3 reads CASSPGPNQPQHF. For the CDR3, the DNA is TGTGCCAGTAGCCCAGGGCCCAATCAGCCCCAGCATTTT. The chain employs TRBV19 and TRBJ1-5, with D perhaps matching TRBD1 (5 bases). CDR1 is LNHDA and CDR2 is SQIVND in the germline V gene (reference sequence). The CDR3 contains 13 residues. V gave up 6 bases and J gave up 3 bases, with 9 bases separating them.